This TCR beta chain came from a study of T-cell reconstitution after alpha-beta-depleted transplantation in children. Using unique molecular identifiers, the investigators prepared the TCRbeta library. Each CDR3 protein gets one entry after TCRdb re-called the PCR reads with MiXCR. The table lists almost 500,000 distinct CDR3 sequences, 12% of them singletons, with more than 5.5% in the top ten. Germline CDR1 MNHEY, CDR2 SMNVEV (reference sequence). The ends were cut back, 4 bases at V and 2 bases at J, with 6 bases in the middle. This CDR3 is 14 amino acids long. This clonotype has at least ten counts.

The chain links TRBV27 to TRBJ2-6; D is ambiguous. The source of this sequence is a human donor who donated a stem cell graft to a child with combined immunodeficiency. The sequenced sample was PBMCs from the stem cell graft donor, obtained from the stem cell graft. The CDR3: CASSSATGANVLTF. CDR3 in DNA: TGTGCCAGCAGTTCAGCTACTGGGGCCAACGTCCTGACTTTC. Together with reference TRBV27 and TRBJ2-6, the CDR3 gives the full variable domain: EAQVTQNPRYLITVTGKKLTVTCSQNMNHEYMSWYRQDPGLGLRQIYYSMNVEVTDKGDVPEGYKVSRKEKRNFPLILESPSPNQTSLYFCASSSATGANVLTFGAGSRLTVL.